This TCR beta chain was recovered during a study of shared clonotypes between healthy human individuals. The length of the CDR3 is 20 residues. Sequencing used immunoSEQ multiplex PCR; TCRdb keeps in-frame clones, though not all of them. This sample has approximately 2,000,000 clones, with 90% to 95% found just once. Worth noting for this clone: Its matching antigen is unknown.

As defined, naive CD8 cells were CD45RO-negative and positively selected for CCR7, with terminally differentiated effector memory CD45RA+ cells excluded. Healthy HIV-negative adults with no recent acute infections or vaccinations were recruited as donors. Study-wide points: Clonotypes not shared had lower generation probabilities than those common to all four donors. Limitation of the genetic and exposure-history diversity represented came from the few donors.

The receptor comes from a man between 18 and 35 years old in good health. Some clones in this sample may be carry-over from other donors' samples. The chain combines TRBV21-1 with TRBJ2-3; the table's D call of TRBD2 was not tested on the DNA. TRBV21-1 constitutes a pseudogene. The sample consisted of naive CD8+ T cells from PBMCs. The CDR3 sequence: CASSVPGLAEAKWGTDTQYF. CDR3 bases: TGTGCCAGCAGCGTTCCGGGACTAGCGGAGGCCAAGTGGGGCACAGATACGCAGTATTTT.